A selection of T cell receptor beta chains follows, all from one sample in a study of blood T cell repertoires in COVID-19. This table comes from immunoSEQ multiplex PCR, and its TCRdb copy is limited to in-frame clones, with some not included. The sample yields under 30,000 clones, more than 75% seen once. Sequenced: peripheral blood. These receptors were taken from a woman in her 70s with acute or convalescent COVID-19. Both conserved end residues are part of each CDR3. Each record gives: V gene, CDR3 length, D gene, clone size, J gene, CDR3 DNA, CDR3 protein. The D gene is left open where the match is weak. Size values are once, few and many counts, or a class for expanded clones, and some rows have none.

v_call: TRBV15; cdr3_length: 13; d_call: TRBD2; clone_size: once; j_call: TRBJ2-5; cdr3_nt: TGTGCCACCGCAACTAGCGGCCAAGAGACCCAGTACTTC; cdr3_aa: CATATSGQETQYF
v_call: TRBV7-2; cdr3_length: 19; d_call: TRBD2; clone_size: once; j_call: TRBJ2-1; cdr3_nt: TGTGCCAGCAGCTTAGGGCTGGGCGGGAGGGCCCCTGACCACAATGAGCAGTTCTTC; cdr3_aa: CASSLGLGGRAPDHNEQFF
v_call: TRBV28; cdr3_length: 18; d_call: TRBD2; clone_size: NA; j_call: TRBJ2-2; cdr3_nt: TGTGCCAGCAGTTCGGGACTAGCGGGGGCATTGGGCACCGGGGAGCTGTTTTTT; cdr3_aa: CASSSGLAGALGTGELFF
v_call: TRBV5-1; cdr3_length: 15; d_call: TRBD1; clone_size: NA; j_call: TRBJ2-7; cdr3_nt: TGCGCCAGCAGCCCAAATACAGGGGGGTCCTACGAGCAGTACTTC; cdr3_aa: CASSPNTGGSYEQYF
v_call: TRBV9; cdr3_length: 12; d_call: NA; clone_size: few; j_call: TRBJ1-2; cdr3_nt: TGTGCCAGCAGCGTAGGCGACTATGGCTACACCTTC; cdr3_aa: CASSVGDYGYTF
v_call: TRBV3-1/TRBV3-2; cdr3_length: 12; d_call: NA; clone_size: NA; j_call: TRBJ1-1; cdr3_nt: TGTGCCAGCAGCCAAGACAGGGTCAAAGCTTTCTTT; cdr3_aa: CASSQDRVKAFF
v_call: TRBV6-5; cdr3_length: 12; d_call: TRBD1; clone_size: few; j_call: TRBJ1-5; cdr3_nt: TGTGCCACTCGACAGGGGAGTCAGCCCCAGCATTTT; cdr3_aa: CATRQGSQPQHF
v_call: TRBV27; cdr3_length: 14; d_call: TRBD2; clone_size: NA; j_call: TRBJ2-7; cdr3_nt: TGTGCCAGCAGTTCAGGGACTAGCCGGTACGAGCAGTACTTC; cdr3_aa: CASSSGTSRYEQYF
v_call: TRBV29-1; cdr3_length: 12; d_call: NA; clone_size: NA; j_call: TRBJ1-1; cdr3_nt: TGCAGCGTTAAGTCGCTAGCCACTGAAGCTTTCTTT; cdr3_aa: CSVKSLATEAFF
v_call: TRBV5-1; cdr3_length: 15; d_call: TRBD2; clone_size: NA; j_call: TRBJ2-1; cdr3_nt: TGCGCCAGCAGCTTTATAGCGGGAGGGCCATGGGAGCAGTTCTTC; cdr3_aa: CASSFIAGGPWEQFF
v_call: TRBV4-2; cdr3_length: 13; d_call: NA; clone_size: NA; j_call: TRBJ1-5; cdr3_nt: TGTGCCAGCAGCCAAGGGGCTCAACAGCCCCAGCATTTT; cdr3_aa: CASSQGAQQPQHF
v_call: TRBV28; cdr3_length: 12; d_call: NA; clone_size: NA; j_call: TRBJ1-4; cdr3_nt: TGTGCCAGCAGTCGGACGGGAGAAAAACTGTTTTTT; cdr3_aa: CASSRTGEKLFF
v_call: TRBV28; cdr3_length: 14; d_call: NA; clone_size: NA; j_call: TRBJ1-1; cdr3_nt: TGTGCCAGCAGGCTAGGACTGCAAATAACTGAAGCTTTCTTT; cdr3_aa: CASRLGLQITEAFF
v_call: TRBV10-3; cdr3_length: 11; d_call: NA; clone_size: NA; j_call: TRBJ1-2; cdr3_nt: TGTGCCATCAGTGAGTCCAATGGCTACACCTTC; cdr3_aa: CAISESNGYTF
v_call: TRBV7-2; cdr3_length: 16; d_call: NA; clone_size: NA; j_call: TRBJ1-1; cdr3_nt: TGTGCCAGCAGCTCAGTCCCAACGAGGGCGGGGGCTGAAGCTTTCTTT; cdr3_aa: CASSSVPTRAGAEAFF
v_call: TRBV7-6; cdr3_length: 15; d_call: NA; clone_size: NA; j_call: TRBJ2-2; cdr3_nt: TGTGCCAGCAGCCGACGCGGGGATTACACCGGGGAGCTGTTTTTT; cdr3_aa: CASSRRGDYTGELFF
v_call: TRBV7-8; cdr3_length: 15; d_call: TRBD2; clone_size: NA; j_call: TRBJ2-1; cdr3_nt: TGTGCCAGCAGCCGAGGGACTAGCGGGAGGTATGAGCAGTTCTTC; cdr3_aa: CASSRGTSGRYEQFF